This T cell receptor beta chain came from a study of beta chain features in type 1 diabetes. Overall study findings and caveats: These data did not resolve whether HLA type affects TCRB rearrangement.

Every isolated RNA sample was fully reverse transcribed, so sequencing captured expressed TCRB transcripts. Using immunoSEQ multiplex PCR, the repertoire was profiled, and TCRdb retains in-frame clones only, with some absent. The sample consists of under 250,000 clones, approximately 14% of them appearing once. With respect to this clone: Its antigen remains unknown.

The source of this sequence is a woman aged 40 to 55 in good health. Sequenced sample: naive CD4+ T cells from blood.

CDR3 amino acids: CASSILGQYYGYTF. The CDR3 DNA follows: TGTGCCAGTAGTATCTTGGGACAGTACTATGGCTACACCTTC. This chain joins TRBV19 and TRBJ1-2; 7 bases align to TRBD1. The CDR3 runs 14 residues. Germline CDR1 is LNHDA and CDR2 is SQIVND (reference sequence). The V gene end was trimmed by 3 bases and the J gene end by 3 bases; junction bases not matched to a gene: 4.